These T cell receptor beta chains were read from a single sample in a study of blood T cell repertoires in COVID-19. Clones were read by immunoSEQ multiplex PCR, and TCRdb kept only the in-frame ones, dropping some. The table has 210,000 or so clones, about four fifths seen once. Sequencing input: PBMCs or T cells enriched from blood (not recorded which). Receptors were obtained from a woman aged 45-59 years who had been exposed to COVID-19. CDR3s include the opening cysteine and the closing phenylalanine or tryptophan. Each record gives: V gene, J gene, clone size, D gene, CDR3 protein, CDR3 DNA. D genes are given only for firm matches. Not every row has a clone size; where given, it reads once, few, many or a size class.

>TRBV4-3|TRBJ1-4|-|-
CASSLQGGGDEKLFF
TGCGCCAGCAGCCTTCAGGGCGGAGGGGATGAAAAACTGTTTTTT
>TRBV9|TRBJ1-1|-|-
CASSVGLGNTEAFF
TGTGCCAGCAGCGTCGGACTTGGGAACACTGAAGCTTTCTTT
>TRBV19|TRBJ1-2|-|TRBD1
CASSFIGQGVDTF
TGTGCCAGTAGTTTCATCGGACAGGGAGTAGACACCTTC
>TRBV18|TRBJ1-3|-|-
CASSPDRTGNTIYF
TGTGCCAGCTCCCCGGACAGAACTGGAAACACCATATATTTT
>TRBV27|TRBJ1-1|-|-
CASLGGWGTEAFF
TGTGCCAGCTTAGGGGGTTGGGGCACTGAAGCTTTCTTT
>TRBV27|TRBJ1-2|-|TRBD1
CASSFSGDRGQGGYTF
TGTGCCAGCAGTTTTTCGGGGGACAGGGGGCAGGGAGGCTACACCTTC
>TRBV19|TRBJ2-2|-|-
CASSTGGELFF
TGTGCCAGTAGTACAGGGGGGGAGCTGTTTTTT
>TRBV9|TRBJ1-1|-|-
CASSANGGGEAFF
TGTGCCAGCAGCGCCAATGGGGGAGGTGAAGCTTTCTTT
>TRBV4-1|TRBJ1-4|-|-
CASSQSTGNEKLFF
TGCGCCAGCAGCCAAAGTACCGGGAATGAAAAACTGTTTTTT
>TRBV28|TRBJ2-7|-|-
CASSLRAPRGEQYF
TGTGCCAGCAGTTTAAGAGCCCCTCGGGGGGAGCAGTACTTC
>TRBV27|TRBJ2-7|-|-
CASSPSRGTVPYEQYF
TGTGCCAGCTCCCCATCCAGGGGAACCGTACCCTACGAGCAGTACTTC
>TRBV7-2|TRBJ1-5|-|TRBD1
CASSSGQYSNQPQHF
TGTGCCAGCAGCTCGGGACAGTATAGCAATCAGCCCCAGCATTTT
>TRBV11-2|TRBJ2-3|-|TRBD2
CASSLYWGTSKIDTQYF
TGTGCCAGCAGCTTATACTGGGGGACTAGCAAAATAGATACGCAGTATTTT
>TRBV29-1|TRBJ2-1|once|TRBD2
CSAPGGTTYNEQFF
TGCAGCGCTCCGGGGGGAACTACCTACAATGAGCAGTTCTTC
>TRBV7-9|TRBJ2-1|-|-
CASSLKAAGDEQFF
TGTGCCAGCAGCTTAAAGGCCGCAGGCGATGAGCAGTTCTTC
>TRBV19|TRBJ1-1|-|-
CASSIGGGGLGLEAFF
TGTGCCAGTAGTATAGGAGGCGGGGGCCTAGGTTTAGAAGCTTTCTTT
>TRBV5-1|TRBJ2-2|-|-
CASSRANRVQGTGELFF
TGCGCCAGCAGCCGAGCTAACAGGGTACAAGGGACCGGGGAGCTGTTTTTT
>TRBV7-9|TRBJ1-2|-|-
CASSFDGNYGYTF
TGTGCCAGCAGCTTTGACGGGAACTATGGCTACACCTTC
>TRBV6-5|TRBJ1-2|many|TRBD1
CASSYRGQGVYGYTF
TGTGCCAGCAGTTACCGGGGACAGGGGGTCTATGGCTACACCTTC
>TRBV7-9|TRBJ2-7|-|-
CASSLAWGSGPYEQYF
TGTGCCAGCAGCTTAGCGTGGGGCAGCGGGCCTTACGAGCAGTACTTC
>TRBV20-1|TRBJ2-1|-|TRBD2
CSASRASGGLGSNEQFF
TGCAGTGCTAGTAGGGCTAGCGGGGGCCTGGGATCCAATGAGCAGTTCTTC
>TRBV3-1/TRBV3-2|TRBJ1-3|-|TRBD1
CASSPTPQGASGNTIYF
TGTGCCAGCAGCCCAACCCCCCAGGGGGCCTCTGGAAACACCATATATTTT
>TRBV12-3/TRBV12-4|TRBJ1-5|-|-
CASSRDTNQPQHF
TGTGCCAGCAGCAGGGACACGAATCAGCCCCAGCATTTT
>TRBV28|TRBJ2-3|-|-
CAVEQGTDTQYF
TGTGCCGTGGAACAGGGCACAGATACGCAGTATTTT
>TRBV5-5|TRBJ1-1|-|-
CASSPGTEAFF
TGTGCCAGCAGCCCGGGGACTGAAGCTTTCTTT
>TRBV6-4|TRBJ2-7|-|TRBD2
CASSPSGTEHYEQYF
TGTGCCAGCAGCCCTAGCGGGACGGAGCACTACGAGCAGTACTTC
>TRBV24-1|TRBJ1-2|-|TRBD1
CATSEQGQGANGYTF
TGTGCCACCAGTGAGCAGGGACAGGGGGCGAACGGCTACACCTTC
>TRBV27|TRBJ2-3|-|-
CASSPRGFPDTQYF
TGTGCCAGCAGTCCCAGGGGTTTCCCAGATACGCAGTATTTT
>TRBV24-1|TRBJ2-1|-|TRBD2
CATSDPSPVAGGIKPYNEQFF
TGTGCCACCAGTGACCCTTCGCCGGTGGCGGGGGGGATCAAGCCTTACAATGAGCAGTTCTTC
>TRBV6-6|TRBJ1-1|-|-
CASSYSQAEAFF
TGTGCCAGCAGTTACTCCCAGGCTGAAGCTTTCTTT
>TRBV6-5|TRBJ1-3|-|-
CASTPKGLVGNTIYF
TGTGCCAGCACCCCCAAGGGGTTGGTTGGAAACACCATATATTTT
>TRBV7-8|TRBJ2-5|-|TRBD2
CASSPGLAGGGETQYF
TGTGCCAGCAGTCCCGGGCTAGCGGGGGGGGGAGAGACCCAGTACTTC
>TRBV11-2|TRBJ1-2|-|-
CASSFSRVSNYGYTF
TGTGCCAGCAGTTTTAGTCGAGTCTCTAACTATGGCTACACCTTC
>TRBV29-1|TRBJ2-1|-|-
CSVEGGSGNEQFF
TGCAGCGTTGAAGGAGGGTCCGGGAATGAGCAGTTCTTC
>TRBV2|TRBJ2-7|many|-
CASRDLSYEQYF
TGTGCCAGCCGGGACTTATCCTACGAGCAGTACTTC
>TRBV9|TRBJ2-1|-|-
CASSVDLRQGVSSNEQFF
TGTGCCAGCAGCGTAGATCTCCGTCAAGGGGTATCGAGCAATGAGCAGTTCTTC
>TRBV15|TRBJ1-4|once|-
CATSRSYDRNEKLFF
TGTGCCACCAGCAGGTCCTACGACAGAAATGAAAAACTGTTTTTT
>TRBV21-1|TRBJ1-5|-|-
CASSKVGTGHWLRSNQPQHF
TGTGCCAGCAGCAAAGTGGGGACAGGGCATTGGCTACGTAGCAATCAGCCCCAGCATTTT
>TRBV6-1|TRBJ1-2|-|-
CASSEAPTGANYGYTF
TGTGCCAGCAGTGAAGCCCCCACGGGAGCTAACTATGGCTACACCTTC
>TRBV13|TRBJ1-1|-|-
CASSPIGGEAFF
TGTGCCAGCAGCCCCATTGGCGGGGAGGCTTTCTTT
>TRBV7-8|TRBJ2-4|-|TRBD1
CASSLGDRADIQYF
TGTGCCAGCAGCTTAGGGGACAGGGCGGACATTCAGTACTTC
>TRBV19|TRBJ2-7|-|-
CASRDSGNEQYF
TGTGCCAGTAGGGACAGTGGTAACGAGCAGTACTTC
>TRBV10-3|TRBJ1-1|once|TRBD1
CAISDSGTGNTEAFF
TGTGCCATCAGTGACTCCGGGACAGGGAACACTGAAGCTTTCTTT
>TRBV28|TRBJ2-1|-|TRBD2
CASVPGGSYNEQFF
TGTGCCAGCGTTCCGGGGGGCTCCTACAATGAGCAGTTCTTC
>TRBV7-2|TRBJ1-1|-|-
CASSLDRRGGVGLNTEAFF
TGTGCCAGCAGCTTAGATAGAAGAGGTGGCGTGGGGCTGAACACTGAAGCTTTCTTT
>TRBV19|TRBJ1-6|-|-
CASSIAPGNSPLHF
TGTGCCAGTAGTATAGCCCCAGGAAATTCACCCCTCCACTTT
>TRBV13|TRBJ2-3|-|TRBD2
CASSGAGGTDTQYF
TGTGCCAGCAGCGGAGCGGGGGGAACAGATACGCAGTATTTT
>TRBV29-1|TRBJ1-1|-|-
CSATPSRGKNTEAFF
TGCAGCGCCACCCCTTCCAGGGGAAAGAACACTGAAGCTTTCTTT